This TCR beta chain was captured in a study of blood T cell repertoires in COVID-19. CDR1 is SNHLY and CDR2 is FYNNEI in the germline V gene. V was trimmed by 3 bases and J by 3 bases, leaving 12 bases between them. This CDR3 has 16 amino acids. Sequencing used immunoSEQ multiplex PCR; TCRdb keeps in-frame clones, though not all of them. The profile shows approximately 100,000 clones, over 70% of them singletons. The sample was peripheral blood. The clonotype originates from a man aged 60-69 years with acute or convalescent COVID-19. The chain carries TRBV2 and TRBJ2-6, with D tentatively TRBD2 (6 bases). The CDR3 DNA follows: TGTGCCAGCAGTGAGAGACGGGGGAGTGGGGCCAACGTCCTGACTTTC. This gives the protein CASSERRGSGANVLTF.